This TCR beta chain was sequenced in a study of tumor-infiltrating lymphocytes in primary liver carcinoma. Study results and caveats: Tumor-adjacent and tumor-blood pairs shared less of their repertoires than tumor region pairs shared. The 250 largest clones made up significantly more of tumor than blood repertoires (p = 0.039). Detection in all five tumor regions applied to only about 8-25% of top clones.

Germline CDR1 SQVTM, CDR2 ANQGSEA. Germline trimming cut 6 bases from V and 4 bases from J; bases unmatched to any gene: 5. The CDR3 loop spans 13 amino acids. Without any cell sorting, roughly 20-32 mg of bulk tissue yielded co-extracted RNA and DNA. A primer matching the constant region was used to make TCR beta cDNA from approximately 0.55 ug of total RNA. Slightly modified ARM-PCR with three nested multiplex PCR rounds yielded TCR beta libraries. TRBV1-TRBV30 forward primers paired with a C-beta reverse primer were used in the first two PCR rounds, which ran approximately 11 cycles each. TCRdb ran MiXCR on the multiplex PCR reads and lists one entry per CDR3 protein. The sample consists of 20,000 to 30,000 distinct CDR3 sequences, roughly 78% of them appearing once. This clonotype rates as medium-sized. Its antigen is undetermined.

The chain employs TRBV29-1 and TRBJ2-5, with TRBD1 matching over 10 bases. The specimen was liver tumor tissue from sampling region 3. Documented subset: tumor region T3, left-lateral pole. This clonotype was obtained from a man aged 40-49 years with primary liver carcinoma and hepatitis B virus infection. This chain's CDR3 is CSVRQGAGETQYF. The CDR3 nucleotides read TGCAGCGTCCGACAGGGGGCGGGAGAGACCCAGTACTTC.